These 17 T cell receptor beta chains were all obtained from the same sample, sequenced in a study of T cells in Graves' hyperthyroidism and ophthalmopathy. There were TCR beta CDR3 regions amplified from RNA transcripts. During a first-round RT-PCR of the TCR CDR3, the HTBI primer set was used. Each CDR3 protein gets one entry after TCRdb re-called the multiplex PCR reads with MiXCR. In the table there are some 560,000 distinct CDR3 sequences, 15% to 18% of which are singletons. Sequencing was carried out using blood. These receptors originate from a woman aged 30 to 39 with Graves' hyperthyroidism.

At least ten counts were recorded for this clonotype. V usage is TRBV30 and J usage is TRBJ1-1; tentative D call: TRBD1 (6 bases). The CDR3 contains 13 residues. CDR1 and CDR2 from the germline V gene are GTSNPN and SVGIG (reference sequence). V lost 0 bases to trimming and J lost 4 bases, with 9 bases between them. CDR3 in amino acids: CAWSVRRGTEAFF. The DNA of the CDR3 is TGTGCCTGGAGTGTTCGCAGGGGCACTGAAGCTTTCTTT.

The CDR3 here is CASSGGQNSQPQHF. The CDR3 DNA reads TGTGCCAGCAGCGGGGGACAAAACAGTCAGCCCCAGCATTTT. This chain joins TRBV9 and TRBJ1-5, with D maybe TRBD1 (6 bases). V shed 3 bases and J shed 6 bases, with 13 bases lying between them. The CDR3 extends over 14 amino acids. Germline V gene data show CDR1 as SGDLS and CDR2 as YYNGEE. Using reference TRBV9 and TRBJ1-5 for the parts outside the CDR3, the full variable domain is DSGVTQTPKHLITATGQRVTLRCSPRSGDLSVYWYQQSLDQGLQFLIQYYNGEERAKGNILERFSAQQFPDLHSELNLSSLELGDSALYFCASSGGQNSQPQHFGDGTRLSIL.

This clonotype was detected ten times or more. The CDR3 is CASSPSPKDQPQHF. CDR3 DNA: TGTGCCAGCTCCCCGAGCCCCAAAGATCAGCCCCAGCATTTT. The chain links TRBV18 to TRBJ1-5; D call uncertain. The CDR3 runs 14 residues. Trimming stripped 6 bases from V and 5 bases from J, with 14 bases between. The germline V gene encodes CDR1 KGHSH and CDR2 LQKENI.

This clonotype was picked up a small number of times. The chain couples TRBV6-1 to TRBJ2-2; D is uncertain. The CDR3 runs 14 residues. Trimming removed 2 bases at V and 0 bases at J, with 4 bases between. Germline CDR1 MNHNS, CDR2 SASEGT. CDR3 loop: CASSELTNTGELFF. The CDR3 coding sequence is TGTGCCAGCAGTGAACTAACGAACACCGGGGAGCTGTTTTTT.

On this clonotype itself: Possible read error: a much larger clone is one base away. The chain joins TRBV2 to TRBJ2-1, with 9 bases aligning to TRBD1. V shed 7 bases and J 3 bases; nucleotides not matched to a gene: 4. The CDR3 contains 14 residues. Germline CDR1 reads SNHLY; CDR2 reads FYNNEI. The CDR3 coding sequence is TGTGCCAGCAAAGAGACAGGGGGCTACAATGAGCAGTTCTTC. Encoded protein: CASKETGGYNEQFF.

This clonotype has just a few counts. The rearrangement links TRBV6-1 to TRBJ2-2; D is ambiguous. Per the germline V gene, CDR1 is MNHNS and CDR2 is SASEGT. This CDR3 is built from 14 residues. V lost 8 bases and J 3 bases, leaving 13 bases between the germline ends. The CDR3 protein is CASSPSPHTGELFF. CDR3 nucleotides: TGTGCCAGCTCCCCAAGCCCGCACACCGGGGAGCTGTTTTTT.

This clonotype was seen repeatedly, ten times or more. For the CDR3, the DNA is TGTGCCAGCAGCTTAGTGACAGGGGCGGGGGAGACCCAGTACTTC. Amino acid sequence: CASSLVTGAGETQYF. This chain connects TRBV7-2 to TRBJ2-5; 8 nucleotides align to TRBD1. After removal of 1 base from V and 5 bases from J, the junction contained 6 bases not matched to a gene. The CDR3 totals 15 residues. Germline CDR1 and CDR2: SGHTA and FQGNSA.

CDR3 DNA: TGTGCCAGCAGCTTGTTCAATGTCTACGAGCAGTACTTC. It encodes CASSLFNVYEQYF. The chain combines TRBV5-5 with TRBJ2-7; D is uncertain. In germline, CDR1 is SGHKS, CDR2 YYEKEE (reference sequence). CDR3 length: 13 amino acids. V gave up 1 base and J gave up 3 bases, with 8 bases separating them.

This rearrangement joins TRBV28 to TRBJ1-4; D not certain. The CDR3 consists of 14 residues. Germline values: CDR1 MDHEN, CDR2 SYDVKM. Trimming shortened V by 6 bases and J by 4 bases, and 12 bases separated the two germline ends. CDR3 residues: CASSPPIHNEKLFF. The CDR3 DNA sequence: TGTGCCAGCAGCCCGCCCATCCATAATGAAAAACTGTTTTTT. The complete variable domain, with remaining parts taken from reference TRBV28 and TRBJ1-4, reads DVKVTQSSRYLVKRTGEKVFLECVQDMDHENMFWYRQDPGLGLRLIYFSYDVKMKEKGDIPEGYSVSREKKERFSLILESASTNQTSMYLCASSPPIHNEKLFFGSGTQLSVL.

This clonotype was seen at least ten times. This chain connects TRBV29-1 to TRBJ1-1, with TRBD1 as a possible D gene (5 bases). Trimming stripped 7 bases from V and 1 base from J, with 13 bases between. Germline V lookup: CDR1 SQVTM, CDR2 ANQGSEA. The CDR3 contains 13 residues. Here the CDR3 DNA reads TGCAGCGGGGGCCGACAGCCGAACACTGAAGCTTTCTTT. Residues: CSGGRQPNTEAFF.

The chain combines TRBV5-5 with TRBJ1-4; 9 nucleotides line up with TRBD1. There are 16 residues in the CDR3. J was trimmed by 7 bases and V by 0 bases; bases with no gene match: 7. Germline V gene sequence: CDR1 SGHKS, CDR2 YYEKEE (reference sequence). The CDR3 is CASSLGFGTGTEKLFF. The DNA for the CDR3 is TGTGCCAGCAGCTTGGGCTTTGGGACAGGGACTGAAAAACTGTTTTTT.

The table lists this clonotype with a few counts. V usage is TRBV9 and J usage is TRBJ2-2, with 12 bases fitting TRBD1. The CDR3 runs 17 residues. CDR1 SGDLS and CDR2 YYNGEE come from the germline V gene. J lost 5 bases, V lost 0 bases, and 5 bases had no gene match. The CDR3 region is CASSVEGTGGRTGELFF. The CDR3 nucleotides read TGTGCCAGCAGCGTAGAGGGGACAGGGGGCCGTACCGGGGAGCTGTTTTTT.

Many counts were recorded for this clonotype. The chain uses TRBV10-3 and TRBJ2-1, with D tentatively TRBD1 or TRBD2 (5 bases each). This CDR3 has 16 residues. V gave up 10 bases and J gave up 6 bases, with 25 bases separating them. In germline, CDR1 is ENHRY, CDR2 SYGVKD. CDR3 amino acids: CATFPSTIGDGNEQFF. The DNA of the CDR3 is TGTGCCACCTTCCCTTCGACTATAGGGGATGGCAATGAGCAGTTCTTC.

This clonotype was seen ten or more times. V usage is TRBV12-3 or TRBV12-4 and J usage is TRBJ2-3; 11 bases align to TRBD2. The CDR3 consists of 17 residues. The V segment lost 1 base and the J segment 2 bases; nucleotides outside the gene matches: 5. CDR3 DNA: TGTGCCAGCAGTTTAGGACGACTAGCGGGAAACACAGATACGCAGTATTTT. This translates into CASSLGRLAGNTDTQYF.

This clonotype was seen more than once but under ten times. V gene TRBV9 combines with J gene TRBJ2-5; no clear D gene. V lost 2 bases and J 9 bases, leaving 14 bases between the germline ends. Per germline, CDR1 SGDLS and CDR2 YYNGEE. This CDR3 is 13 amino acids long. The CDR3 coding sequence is TGTGCCAGCAGCGTCGAAGGGTTGGCGTCCCAGTACTTC. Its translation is CASSVEGLASQYF.

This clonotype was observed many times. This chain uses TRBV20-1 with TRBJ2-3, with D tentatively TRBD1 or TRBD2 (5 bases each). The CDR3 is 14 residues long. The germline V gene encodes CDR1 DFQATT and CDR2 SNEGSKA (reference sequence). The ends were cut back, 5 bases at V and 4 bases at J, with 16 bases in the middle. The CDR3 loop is CSARPGPWSDTQYF. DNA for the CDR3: TGCAGTGCTCGACCGGGACCCTGGTCAGATACGCAGTATTTT.

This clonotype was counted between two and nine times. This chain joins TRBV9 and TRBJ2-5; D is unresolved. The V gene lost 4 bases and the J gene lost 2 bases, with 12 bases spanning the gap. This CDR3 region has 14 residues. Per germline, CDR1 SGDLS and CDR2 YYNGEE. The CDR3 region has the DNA TGTGCCAGCAGCCCAGCGATTTTACAAGAGACCCAGTACTTC. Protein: CASSPAILQETQYF.